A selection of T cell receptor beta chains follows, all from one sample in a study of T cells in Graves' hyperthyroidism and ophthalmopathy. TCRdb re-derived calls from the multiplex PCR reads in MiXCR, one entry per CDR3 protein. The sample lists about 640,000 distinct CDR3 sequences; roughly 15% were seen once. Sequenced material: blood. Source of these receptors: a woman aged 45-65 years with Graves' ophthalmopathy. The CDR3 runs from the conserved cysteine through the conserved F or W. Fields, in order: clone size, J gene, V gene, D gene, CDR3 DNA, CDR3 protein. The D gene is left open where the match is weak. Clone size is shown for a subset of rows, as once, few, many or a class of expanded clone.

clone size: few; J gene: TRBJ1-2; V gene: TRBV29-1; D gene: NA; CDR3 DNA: TGCAGCGTTGAAGCAACCTGGAACTATGGCTACACCTTC; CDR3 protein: CSVEATWNYGYTF
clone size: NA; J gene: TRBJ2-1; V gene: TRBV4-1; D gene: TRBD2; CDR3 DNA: TGCGCCATCCGAACTAGCGGGAGTGTCAATGAGCAGTTCTTC; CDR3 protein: CAIRTSGSVNEQFF
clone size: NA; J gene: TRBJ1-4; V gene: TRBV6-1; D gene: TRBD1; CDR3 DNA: TGTGCCAGCAGCACCGGGACAGGGTTCGGCGAAAAACTGTTTTTT; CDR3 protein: CASSTGTGFGEKLFF
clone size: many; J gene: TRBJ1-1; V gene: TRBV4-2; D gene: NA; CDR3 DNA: TGTGCCAGCAGCCAAGACCCGAGTGAAGCTTTCTTT; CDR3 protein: CASSQDPSEAFF
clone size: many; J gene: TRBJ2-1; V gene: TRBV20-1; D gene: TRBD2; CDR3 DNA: TGCAGTGCTAGCAGGCGGGAGCGCTACAATGAGCAGTTCTTC; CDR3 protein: CSASRRERYNEQFF
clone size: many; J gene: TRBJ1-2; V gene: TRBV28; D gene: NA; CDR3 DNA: TGTGCCAGCAGTTTCGGACAGATCTATGGCTACACCTTC; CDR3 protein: CASSFGQIYGYTF
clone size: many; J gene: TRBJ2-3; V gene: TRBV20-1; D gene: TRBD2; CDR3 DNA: TGCAGTCAGATGGGGCGGGAGGGGGATAGCACAGATACGCAGTATTTT; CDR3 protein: CSQMGREGDSTDTQYF
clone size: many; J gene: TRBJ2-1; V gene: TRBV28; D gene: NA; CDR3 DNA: TGTGCCACCAAAACTGGAGGGGGCCATGAGCAGTTCTTC; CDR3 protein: CATKTGGGHEQFF
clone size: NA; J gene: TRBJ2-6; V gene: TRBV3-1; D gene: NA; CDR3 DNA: TGTGCCAGCAGCACTATGGGGGGCATCATTATGCCCTCTGGGGCCAACGTCCTGACTTTC; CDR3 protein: CASSTMGGIIMPSGANVLTF
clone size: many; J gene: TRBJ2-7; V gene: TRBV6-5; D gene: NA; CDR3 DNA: TGTGCCAGCAGTTACTTCCGGTCCGGGGACGAGCAGTACTTC; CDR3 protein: CASSYFRSGDEQYF
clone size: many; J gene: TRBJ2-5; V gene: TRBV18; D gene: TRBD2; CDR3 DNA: TGTGCCAGCTCACCGCGAGCGGGAGGGCCTTCTCAAGAGACCCAGTACTTC; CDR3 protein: CASSPRAGGPSQETQYF
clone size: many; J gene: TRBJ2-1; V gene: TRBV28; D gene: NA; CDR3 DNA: TGTGCCAGCAGTTCAACCCGGGTCCTGGGGAATGAGCAGTTCTTC; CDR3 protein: CASSSTRVLGNEQFF
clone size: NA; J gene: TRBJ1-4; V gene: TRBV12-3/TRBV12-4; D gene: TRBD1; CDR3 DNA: TGTGCCAGCAGTTGGGGGACAGGGGATGAAAAACTGTTTTTT; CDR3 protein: CASSWGTGDEKLFF
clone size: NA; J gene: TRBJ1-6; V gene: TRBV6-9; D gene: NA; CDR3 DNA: TGTGCCAGCAGTTACCTGGGGGCTAATTCACCCCTCCACTTT; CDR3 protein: CASSYLGANSPLHF
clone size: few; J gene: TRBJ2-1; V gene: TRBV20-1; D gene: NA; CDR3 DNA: TGCAGTGCTGAAACAGGGTTTGAGCAGTTCTTC; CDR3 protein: CSAETGFEQFF
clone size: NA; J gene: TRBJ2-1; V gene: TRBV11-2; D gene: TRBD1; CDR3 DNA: TGTGCCAGCAGCCGAGGCGGACAGGGCTGGTACAATGAGCAGTTCTTC; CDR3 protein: CASSRGGQGWYNEQFF
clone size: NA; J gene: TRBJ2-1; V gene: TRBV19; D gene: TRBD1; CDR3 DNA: TGTGCCAGTAGTACCTTAGGGACAGCCAATGAGCAGTTCTTC; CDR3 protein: CASSTLGTANEQFF
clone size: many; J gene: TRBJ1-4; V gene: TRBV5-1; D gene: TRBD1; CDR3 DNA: TGCGCCAGCAGGGAGACAGGGGGTGAAAAACTGTTTTTT; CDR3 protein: CASRETGGEKLFF
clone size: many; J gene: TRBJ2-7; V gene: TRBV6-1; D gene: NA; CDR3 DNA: TGTGCCAGCAGATTCGCCTCCGGGACACCTTACGAGCAGTACTTC; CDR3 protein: CASRFASGTPYEQYF
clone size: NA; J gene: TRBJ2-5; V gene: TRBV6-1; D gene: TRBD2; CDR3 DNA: TGTGCCAGCAGAAGAAGCGGGACCAAAGAGACCCAGTACTTC; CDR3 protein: CASRRSGTKETQYF
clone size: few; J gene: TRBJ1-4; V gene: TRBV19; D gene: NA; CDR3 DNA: TGTGCCAGTACCGACGAATGGGTTAATGAAAAACTGTTTTTT; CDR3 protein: CASTDEWVNEKLFF
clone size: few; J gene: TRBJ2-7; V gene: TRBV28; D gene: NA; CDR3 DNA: TGTGCCAGCAGTTTACCGAGTGTCTACGAGCGGTACTTC; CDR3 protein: CASSLPSVYERYF
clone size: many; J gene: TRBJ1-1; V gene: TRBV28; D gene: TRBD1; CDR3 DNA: TGTGCCAGCAGTTTAAGGACAGGGGCATCGAACACTGAAGCTTTCTTT; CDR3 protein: CASSLRTGASNTEAFF
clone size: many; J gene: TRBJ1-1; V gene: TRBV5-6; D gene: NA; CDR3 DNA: TGTGCCAGCAGCTTGATGGGTTCAGTGGCCACTGAAGCTTTCTTT; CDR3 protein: CASSLMGSVATEAFF
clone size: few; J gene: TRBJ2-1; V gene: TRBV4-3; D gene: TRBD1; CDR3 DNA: TGCGCCAGCAGCCGGAATCCCGGGACAGAGTACAATGAGCAGTTCTTC; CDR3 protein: CASSRNPGTEYNEQFF
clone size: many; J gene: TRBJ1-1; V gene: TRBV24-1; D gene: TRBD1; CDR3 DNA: TGTGCCACCAGTGATGACGGGACAGGCGTAACTGAAGCTTTCTTT; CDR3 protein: CATSDDGTGVTEAFF
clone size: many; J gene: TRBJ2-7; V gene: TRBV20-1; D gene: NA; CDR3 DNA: TGCAGTGCTAGAGGGGGAGGGGGTCGAGAGCAGTACTTC; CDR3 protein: CSARGGGGREQYF
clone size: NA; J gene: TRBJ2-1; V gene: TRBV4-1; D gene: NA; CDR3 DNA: TGCGCCAGCAGCCAACCTAGACTCACCCGCTCCTACAATGAGCAGTTCTTC; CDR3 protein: CASSQPRLTRSYNEQFF
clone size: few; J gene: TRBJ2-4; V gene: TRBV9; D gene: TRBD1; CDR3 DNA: TGTGCCAGCAGCGACCAGCCGGGACAGGTTGAAAACATTCAGTACTTC; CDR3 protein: CASSDQPGQVENIQYF